Listed below are T cell receptor beta chains from one sample, sequenced in a study of T cell repertoires in cytomegalovirus infection. The antigens of these receptors remain unknown. MiXCR was run by TCRdb on the reads, yielding one entry per CDR3 protein. Among around 230,000 distinct CDR3 sequences listed, roughly 34% were seen once. Source: CD8+ T cells from cultured PBMCs, taken from culture after CMV antigen stimulation. The receptors were sampled from a human donor in good health (CMV status not recorded). Some clones in this sample may be carry-over from other donors' samples. The CDR3 runs from the conserved cysteine through the conserved F or W. A D gene is named only where the DNA matches it firmly. The listing skips clone size in some rows; elsewhere it reads once, few, many or a size class.

d_gene | j_gene | abundance | v_gene | CDR3aa | CDR3nt
- | TRBJ2-3 | - | TRBV27 | CASTSNRGGFTDTQYF | TGTGCCAGCACCTCAAACAGGGGGGGATTCACAGATACGCAGTATTTT
TRBD2 | TRBJ2-3 | many | TRBV11-3 | CASSPETSGEVDTQYF | TGTGCCAGCAGCCCCGAGACTAGCGGGGAGGTAGATACGCAGTATTTT
TRBD2 | TRBJ2-2 | many | TRBV27 | CASSLSGGNTGELFF | TGTGCCAGCAGCTTAAGCGGGGGGAATACCGGGGAGCTGTTTTTT
- | TRBJ2-1 | few | TRBV11-1 | CASSQRTTHNEQFF | TGTGCCAGCAGCCAACGGACTACCCACAATGAGCAGTTCTTC
- | TRBJ1-4 | - | TRBV25-1 | CASRRDAGTGREKLFF | TGTGCCAGCAGGAGGGACGCCGGGACGGGTCGGGAAAAACTGTTTTTT
- | TRBJ2-1 | few | TRBV27 | CASSLYSSSYNEQFF | TGTGCCAGCAGTTTATACTCGAGCTCCTACAATGAGCAGTTCTTC
- | TRBJ2-7 | few | TRBV6-5 | CASSYSEGPYEQYF | TGTGCCAGCAGTTACTCTGAGGGGCCCTACGAGCAGTACTTC
- | TRBJ1-5 | - | TRBV28 | CASSTGHSNQPQHF | TGTGCCAGCAGTACAGGGCATAGCAATCAGCCCCAGCATTTT
- | TRBJ2-7 | - | TRBV7-9 | CASSPHSYEQYF | TGTGCCAGCAGCCCGCACTCCTACGAGCAGTACTTC
- | TRBJ2-7 | - | TRBV5-1 | CASSLDLAYEQYF | TGCGCCAGCAGCTTGGATCTAGCGTACGAGCAGTACTTC
TRBD1 | TRBJ1-2 | few | TRBV28 | CASSQTRQGPVYGYTF | TGTGCCAGCAGTCAAACGAGACAGGGTCCGGTATATGGCTACACCTTC
- | TRBJ2-1 | - | TRBV30 | CAWSVGSNEQFF | TGTGCCTGGAGTGTAGGTAGCAATGAGCAGTTCTTC
TRBD2 | TRBJ2-7 | few | TRBV7-9 | CASRGTSGRAGYEQYF | TGTGCCAGCAGGGGGACTAGCGGGAGGGCGGGATACGAGCAGTACTTC
- | TRBJ1-1 | - | TRBV4-1 | CASSQGFTTGNTEAFF | TGCGCCAGCAGCCAAGGTTTTACGACAGGGAACACTGAAGCTTTCTTT
TRBD1 | TRBJ2-2 | many | TRBV7-8 | CASSPGTGAFTGELFF | TGTGCCAGCAGCCCCGGGACAGGGGCCTTCACCGGGGAGCTGTTTTTT
- | TRBJ1-4 | - | TRBV2 | CASSEDGSNEKLFF | TGTGCCAGCAGTGAAGATGGCAGTAATGAAAAACTGTTTTTT
TRBD2 | TRBJ2-7 | - | TRBV6-5 | CASSYTASGVSSYEQYF | TGTGCCAGCAGTTACACGGCTAGCGGGGTAAGCTCCTACGAGCAGTACTTC
TRBD2 | TRBJ2-7 | - | TRBV7-2 | CARSLVQRGRSYEQYF | TGTGCCCGCAGCTTAGTTCAGCGGGGCCGATCCTACGAGCAGTACTTC
- | TRBJ2-3 | many | TRBV7-8 | CASSLARVGTDTQYF | TGTGCCAGCAGCTTAGCGAGGGTAGGAACAGATACGCAGTATTTT
TRBD1 | TRBJ1-1 | few | TRBV4-1 | CASSQPGGRTEAFF | TGCGCCAGCAGCCAACCAGGGGGCAGGACTGAAGCTTTCTTT
- | TRBJ2-7 | - | TRBV20-1 | CSATSGTYSYEQYF | TGCAGTGCTACCTCCGGGACTTACTCCTACGAGCAGTACTTC
TRBD1 | TRBJ2-1 | many | TRBV7-8 | CASSLGTGGKNEQFF | TGTGCCAGCAGCTTAGGGACAGGGGGTAAGAATGAGCAGTTCTTC
- | TRBJ2-7 | once | TRBV5-6 | CASSLLESYEQYF | TGTGCCAGCAGCTTGTTGGAGTCCTACGAGCAGTACTTC
TRBD1 | TRBJ1-2 | - | TRBV2 | CASSEARGANYGYTF | TGTGCCAGCAGTGAAGCCAGGGGGGCTAACTATGGCTACACCTTC
TRBD2 | TRBJ2-1 | - | TRBV28 | CASGYRLSGSIYNEQFF | TGTGCCAGCGGGTATCGGCTAAGCGGGAGTATCTACAATGAGCAGTTCTTC
- | TRBJ1-5 | - | TRBV6-1 | CASSEIGVNQPQHF | TGTGCCAGCAGTGAGATCGGGGTCAATCAGCCCCAGCATTTT
- | TRBJ2-1 | - | TRBV11-2 | CASSLDPGYNEQFF | TGTGCCAGCAGCTTAGATCCCGGCTACAATGAGCAGTTCTTC
- | TRBJ1-5 | - | TRBV6-5 | CASSYSISLRPEHF | TGTGCCAGCAGTTACTCGATATCCTTGCGACCGGAGCATTTT
TRBD1 | TRBJ1-1 | few | TRBV11-2 | CASSFPPGQELNTEAFF | TGTGCCAGCAGCTTTCCGCCCGGACAGGAACTAAACACTGAAGCTTTCTTT
TRBD1 | TRBJ1-2 | - | TRBV6-4 | CASSDSVTGPPGQGAGYTF | TGTGCCAGCAGTGACTCGGTTACTGGCCCTCCGGGACAGGGGGCTGGCTACACCTTC
- | TRBJ2-3 | - | TRBV20-1 | CSGGLAANFTDTQYF | TGCAGTGGAGGTTTAGCGGCCAATTTCACAGATACGCAGTATTTT
- | TRBJ2-7 | - | TRBV7-2 | CASSPRGGEQYF | TGTGCCAGCAGCCCCCGCGGAGGCGAGCAGTACTTC
- | TRBJ1-1 | - | TRBV20-1 | CRARGPIEAFF | TGCAGAGCTAGAGGCCCGATTGAAGCTTTCTTT
TRBD1 | TRBJ2-7 | few | TRBV20-1 | CSARDRQGPYEQYF | TGCAGTGCTAGAGATAGACAGGGACCCTACGAGCAGTACTTC
TRBD1 | TRBJ2-7 | once | TRBV11-2 | CASSPTGVLFHEQYF | TGTGCCAGCAGCCCGACAGGGGTACTTTTCCACGAGCAGTACTTC
TRBD1 | TRBJ2-3 | few | TRBV29-1 | CSASPRGSDTQYF | TGCAGCGCCAGCCCCAGGGGGTCAGATACGCAGTATTTT
TRBD1 | TRBJ2-3 | - | TRBV12-5 | CASGSQPGGGTDTQYF | TGTGCTAGTGGTTCCCAACCAGGGGGAGGCACAGATACGCAGTATTTT
TRBD2 | TRBJ2-4 | - | TRBV28 | CASSRTSGVAKNIQYF | TGTGCCAGCAGCCGGACTAGCGGAGTCGCCAAAAACATTCAGTACTTC
- | TRBJ2-7 | few | TRBV29-1 | CSALVDPTYEQYF | TGCAGCGCTCTGGTGGACCCAACCTACGAGCAGTACTTC
TRBD1 | TRBJ2-7 | few | TRBV10-3 | CAISEPGGDEQYF | TGTGCCATCAGTGAGCCAGGGGGAGACGAGCAGTACTTC
TRBD1 | TRBJ2-4 | many | TRBV12-3/TRBV12-4 | CASSLPRQGLTKNIQYF | TGTGCCAGCAGTTTACCCCGACAGGGGTTAACCAAAAACATTCAGTACTTC
TRBD2 | TRBJ2-3 | - | TRBV7-3 | CASSLFAGEVDTQYF | TGTGCCAGCAGCTTATTTGCGGGAGAGGTAGATACGCAGTATTTT
- | TRBJ1-2 | few | TRBV14 | CASSQDLGNYGYTF | TGTGCCAGCAGCCAAGATCTGGGGAATTATGGCTACACCTTC
- | TRBJ1-1 | - | TRBV27 | CASHPREGSSREAFF | TGTGCCAGCCACCCTAGGGAGGGTTCGTCGCGTGAAGCTTTCTTT
TRBD1 | TRBJ2-2 | - | TRBV7-4 | CASRPGTGVGELFF | TGTGCCAGCAGACCCGGGACAGGGGTCGGGGAGCTGTTTTTT
- | TRBJ1-2 | many | TRBV7-6 | CASSLIPGELNYGYTF | TGTGCCAGCAGCTTAATCCCAGGAGAACTTAACTATGGCTACACCTTC
TRBD1 | TRBJ2-1 | - | TRBV7-3 | CASSSRTGNDEQFF | TGTGCCAGCAGCTCTCGGACAGGGAACGATGAGCAGTTCTTC
- | TRBJ1-5 | few | TRBV10-2 | CASTYSRNQPQHF | TGCGCCAGCACTTACTCCAGGAATCAGCCCCAGCATTTT